Listed below are T cell receptor beta chains from one sample, sequenced in a study of blood T cell repertoires in COVID-19. Clones were sequenced by immunoSEQ multiplex PCR, and TCRdb holds only the in-frame ones, with some missing. The repertoire holds tens of thousands of clones, with approximately 83% as singletons. The sample comprised peripheral blood. These receptors were obtained from a woman of 80 years or more with acute or convalescent COVID-19. The CDR3 runs from the conserved cysteine through the conserved F or W. D genes are given only for firm matches. Only some rows state a clone size, as once, few, many or a class for expanded clones.

d_call	v_call	clone_size	j_call	cdr3_aa	cdr3_nt
NA	TRBV28	NA	TRBJ2-3	CASSSGAVGTDTQYF	TGTGCCAGCAGTTCCGGCGCGGTCGGCACAGATACGCAGTATTTT
NA	TRBV4-1	NA	TRBJ1-1	CASSQENFGMNTEAFF	TGCGCCAGCAGCCAAGAAAACTTCGGGATGAACACTGAAGCTTTCTTT
NA	TRBV7-9	few	TRBJ2-1	CASSLSAAVAYNEQFF	TGTGCCAGCAGCTTGAGCGCCGCGGTGGCCTACAATGAGCAGTTCTTC
TRBD1	TRBV6-5	NA	TRBJ2-3	CASGGQGWTDTQYF	TGTGCCAGCGGCGGACAGGGGTGGACAGATACGCAGTATTTT
NA	TRBV7-9	few	TRBJ1-5	CASSRGGNQPQHF	TGTGCCAGCAGCCGAGGAGGCAATCAGCCCCAGCATTTT
TRBD2	TRBV5-1	NA	TRBJ2-1	CASSLGGSGVWNEQFF	TGCGCCAGCAGCTTGGGGGGTAGCGGGGTATGGAATGAGCAGTTCTTC
TRBD2	TRBV5-1	once	TRBJ2-7	CASSQEGLAGREQYF	TGCGCCAGCAGCCAGGAGGGACTAGCGGGACGGGAGCAGTACTTC
NA	TRBV27	NA	TRBJ1-5	CASSPQGAAQPQHF	TGTGCCAGCAGCCCGCAGGGCGCCGCTCAGCCCCAGCATTTT
NA	TRBV5-4	few	TRBJ2-2	CASSLMGSGNTGELFF	TGTGCCAGCAGCTTGATGGGGTCGGGAAACACCGGGGAGCTGTTTTTT
TRBD1	TRBV6-2/TRBV6-3	NA	TRBJ2-7	CASSYLLRDRGRNEQYF	TGTGCCAGCAGTTACCTTCTCCGGGACAGGGGGCGCAACGAGCAGTACTTC
NA	TRBV4-3	few	TRBJ2-2	CASSHLFGGGELFF	TGCGCCAGCAGCCACCTCTTCGGGGGCGGGGAGCTGTTTTTT
NA	TRBV3-1/TRBV3-2	once	TRBJ2-1	CASSQDNILNEQFF	TGTGCCAGCAGCCAAGATAACATTCTCAATGAGCAGTTCTTC
TRBD2	TRBV7-6	NA	TRBJ2-1	CASSLVASGSHPYNEQFF	TGTGCCAGCAGCTTAGTTGCTAGCGGGAGTCACCCCTACAATGAGCAGTTCTTC
NA	TRBV5-4	NA	TRBJ2-1	CASSPGLGFADEQFF	TGTGCCAGCAGCCCGGGACTGGGCTTCGCGGATGAGCAGTTCTTC
TRBD2	TRBV4-2	NA	TRBJ2-1	CASSLTSGRDNEQFF	TGTGCCAGCAGCCTCACTAGCGGGAGGGACAATGAGCAGTTCTTC
NA	TRBV18	NA	TRBJ2-5	CASSPLGGETQYF	TGTGCCAGCTCACCGTTAGGGGGAGAGACCCAGTACTTC
TRBD1	TRBV9	NA	TRBJ2-5	CASSGTGVLGETQYF	TGTGCCAGCAGCGGAACAGGGGTCCTCGGGGAGACCCAGTACTTC
TRBD1	TRBV4-2	NA	TRBJ1-2	CATGGSKNGYTF	TGTGCCACAGGGGGCTCTAAGAATGGCTACACCTTC
NA	TRBV28	NA	TRBJ2-7	CASSPTDYEQYF	TGTGCCAGCAGTCCTACAGATTACGAGCAGTACTTC
TRBD2	TRBV10-3	NA	TRBJ2-1	CAIRQREATDNEQFF	TGTGCCATCCGACAGCGGGAGGCAACAGACAATGAGCAGTTCTTC
NA	TRBV7-9	NA	TRBJ1-2	CASSLASGAGTNGYTF	TGTGCCAGCAGCTTAGCAAGCGGGGCCGGAACTAATGGCTACACCTTC
NA	TRBV5-1	NA	TRBJ2-3	CASSSTSTTDTQYF	TGCGCCAGCAGCTCTACTAGCACCACAGATACGCAGTATTTT
TRBD1	TRBV5-6	few	TRBJ2-3	CASSLAGQGGGTDTQYF	TGTGCCAGCAGCTTGGCGGGACAGGGGGGAGGCACAGATACGCAGTATTTT
TRBD1	TRBV18	once	TRBJ2-7	CASSLGQDYEQYF	TGTGCCAGCTCTCTGGGACAGGACTACGAGCAGTACTTC
NA	TRBV28	few	TRBJ1-6	CASTSTSRRSGSPLHF	TGTGCCAGCACCTCAACGTCGCGGAGGAGCGGTTCACCCCTCCACTTT
TRBD2	TRBV18	NA	TRBJ2-7	CASSPPSRGVTYEQYF	TGTGCCAGCTCACCACCCAGCCGGGGGGTTACCTACGAGCAGTACTTC
TRBD2	TRBV18	NA	TRBJ2-1	CASSPRTSENNEQFF	TGTGCCAGCTCACCACGGACTAGCGAGAACAATGAGCAGTTCTTC
TRBD1	TRBV6-5	NA	TRBJ2-7	CASSYSDRGSEQYF	TGTGCCAGCAGTTACTCCGACAGGGGTTCCGAGCAGTACTTC
TRBD1	TRBV24-1	NA	TRBJ1-1	CATSPILSGQGNTEAFF	TGTGCCACCAGTCCGATTTTATCAGGACAGGGGAACACTGAAGCTTTCTTT
TRBD2	TRBV6-8	NA	TRBJ2-1	CASKLAGGPEYNEQFF	TGTGCCAGCAAGCTAGCGGGAGGGCCGGAATACAATGAGCAGTTCTTC
TRBD2	TRBV4-2	NA	TRBJ2-7	CASSQEASGTSYEQYF	TGTGCCAGCAGCCAAGAAGCTAGCGGGACCTCCTACGAGCAGTACTTC
TRBD1	TRBV5-1	NA	TRBJ2-2	CASSFLTGGTGELFF	TGCGCCAGCAGCTTTTTGACAGGGGGCACCGGGGAGCTGTTTTTT
TRBD2	TRBV10-2	NA	TRBJ2-5	CASRLAGQETQYF	TGCGCCAGCAGACTAGCGGGGCAAGAGACCCAGTACTTC
TRBD1	TRBV28	NA	TRBJ2-7	CASSLTGQPYEQYF	TGTGCCAGCAGTTTGACAGGGCAACCCTACGAGCAGTACTTC
NA	TRBV11-2	NA	TRBJ1-4	CASSFQGYNEKLFF	TGTGCCAGCAGCTTCCAGGGTTATAATGAAAAACTGTTTTTT
TRBD2	TRBV24-1	NA	TRBJ2-2	CATSELGTSGSTGELFF	TGTGCCACCAGTGAGTTAGGGACTAGCGGGAGTACCGGGGAGCTGTTTTTT
TRBD1	TRBV27	NA	TRBJ1-6	CASSFRQGETYNSPLHF	TGTGCCAGCAGTTTCCGACAGGGGGAGACCTATAATTCACCCCTCCACTTT
TRBD2	TRBV25-1	once	TRBJ2-3	CASSDGRGDTQYF	TGTGCCAGCAGTGACGGGAGGGGAGATACGCAGTATTTT
NA	TRBV4-2	NA	TRBJ2-3	CASSQEQEGRGTDTQYF	TGTGCCAGCAGCCAAGAACAGGAGGGGCGGGGCACAGATACGCAGTATTTT
TRBD2	TRBV15	NA	TRBJ2-1	CATSRASSGNNEQFF	TGTGCCACCAGCAGAGCGAGTAGCGGGAACAATGAGCAGTTCTTC
TRBD1	TRBV24-1	NA	TRBJ2-7	CATAAAGGGYEQYF	TGTGCCACCGCCGCGGCAGGGGGTGGGTACGAGCAGTACTTC
TRBD2	TRBV19	NA	TRBJ2-3	CASSGRVGTDTQYF	TGTGCCAGTAGTGGGAGGGTGGGCACAGATACGCAGTATTTT